Listed below are T cell receptor beta chains from one sample, sequenced in a study of OX40 agonist ivuxolimab in advanced cancers. The assay was immunoSEQ multiplex PCR, and TCRdb's table has in-frame clones only and misses some. Among under 80,000 clones listed, more than 85% were seen once. The sequencing here drew on CD4+ or CD8+ T cells sorted from blood, taken in a trial of the OX40 agonist ivuxolimab. Receptors were obtained from an adult with an advanced solid tumor such as melanoma, head and neck, liver or kidney cancer. The CDR3 runs from the conserved cysteine through the conserved F or W. D genes are given only for firm matches. Rows give clone size only sometimes, using once, few, many, or a class for an expanded clone.

size	D	V	J	length	DNA	CDR3
-	TRBD1	TRBV6-1	TRBJ2-2	15	TGTGCCAGCAGTGAAGCCGGGACAGCTACTAGGGAGCTGTTTTTT	CASSEAGTATRELFF
-	-	TRBV7-7	TRBJ2-5	14	TGTGCCAGCAGCCCCACCGGAGGGCCCGAGACCCAGTACTTC	CASSPTGGPETQYF
-	TRBD2	TRBV4-3	TRBJ2-1	16	TGCGCCAGCAGCCAAGATGTCCAGCGGGGGGTTGATGAGCAGTTCTTC	CASSQDVQRGVDEQFF
-	-	TRBV7-9	TRBJ2-7	14	TGTGCCAGCAGCTTTGGGGGGTCCTCCTACGAGCAGTACTTC	CASSFGGSSYEQYF
-	-	TRBV5-6	TRBJ1-1	16	TGTGCCAGCAGCTTCGGAACAGATCTCATGAACACTGAAGCTTTCTTT	CASSFGTDLMNTEAFF
few	-	TRBV6-1	TRBJ1-2	14	TGTGCCAGCAGTGAAGCGCAGGAATCACATGGCTACACCTTC	CASSEAQESHGYTF
-	TRBD1	TRBV6-5	TRBJ2-1	15	TGTGCCAGCAGTTACTCCGGGACAGGGAGGGATGAGCAGTTCTTC	CASSYSGTGRDEQFF
-	TRBD1	TRBV13	TRBJ1-2	17	TGTGCCAGCAGTTCATTCCGGGACAGGGAACTCCTAGGCGGCTACACCTTC	CASSSFRDRELLGGYTF
-	TRBD2	TRBV7-6	TRBJ2-3	18	TGTGCCAGCAGCTTAGGTCTAGCGGGGGCCCTAACGGAAGATACGCAGTATTTT	CASSLGLAGALTEDTQYF
-	-	TRBV13	TRBJ2-5	13	TGTGCCAGCAGGGCGGATGGAGGGGAGACCCAGTACTTC	CASRADGGETQYF
-	-	TRBV27	TRBJ1-2	13	TGTGCCAGCAGTTTCGGCCAGTCATATGGCTACACCTTC	CASSFGQSYGYTF
-	-	TRBV4-1	TRBJ2-5	14	TGCGCCAGCAGCCATATAGGGGATCGAGAGACCCAGTACTTC	CASSHIGDRETQYF
-	-	TRBV4-2	TRBJ1-2	16	TGTGCCAGCAGCCAAGAGGAAATAGGTTTAGGCTATGGCTACACCTTC	CASSQEEIGLGYGYTF
-	TRBD1	TRBV30	TRBJ2-1	15	TGTGCCTGGAGGTCTGGACAGGGGCCCTTCAATGAGCAGTTCTTC	CAWRSGQGPFNEQFF
-	TRBD1	TRBV7-6	TRBJ2-1	13	TGTGCCAGCAGCCGGGGACAGGGCATCTTGGAGTTCTTC	CASSRGQGILEFF
-	TRBD1	TRBV2	TRBJ2-7	16	TGTGCCAGCATTCCCCGAGACAGGGCGGGCTTGAACGAGCAGTACTTC	CASIPRDRAGLNEQYF
-	-	TRBV7-7	TRBJ2-3	14	TGTGCTAGCATGCCCACCCCGCACTTTTATACGCAGTATTTT	CASMPTPHFYTQYF
once	-	TRBV6-6	TRBJ1-2	15	TGTGCCAGCAGTTACGCCCCTCAAGGAACGAATGGCTACACCTTC	CASSYAPQGTNGYTF
-	-	TRBV5-4	TRBJ1-6	14	TGTGCCAGCAGCTTGGTTTTTACGGGTTCACCCCTCCACTTT	CASSLVFTGSPLHF
-	-	TRBV7-6	TRBJ1-3	20	TGTGCCAGCAGCCCCCAAAGGGCCGATTATGGGGTCCGCTCTGGAAACACCATATATTTT	CASSPQRADYGVRSGNTIYF
-	TRBD1	TRBV5-1	TRBJ2-7	15	TGCGCCAGCAGCCTGGGACAGGGGCTTTACTACGAGCAGTACTTC	CASSLGQGLYYEQYF
-	TRBD1	TRBV5-8	TRBJ2-7	14	TGTGCCAGCAGCTGGGGGACAGGCTCGAACGAGCAGTACTTC	CASSWGTGSNEQYF
few	-	TRBV2	TRBJ1-2	15	TGTGCCAGCAACCCACAGCGGGGGCTGAACTATGGCTACACCTTC	CASNPQRGLNYGYTF
-	TRBD2	TRBV6-6	TRBJ2-3	16	TGTGCCAGCAGTTACTCGCCCGGGGGGGGCACAGATACGCAGTATTTT	CASSYSPGGGTDTQYF
-	-	TRBV9	TRBJ1-3	15	TGTGCCAGCAGCGTAGGGGATAGGGCTGGAAACACCATATATTTT	CASSVGDRAGNTIYF
-	-	TRBV9	TRBJ2-5	15	TGTGCCAGCAGCGCCCTCGGAGGGATCCAAGAGACCCAGTACTTC	CASSALGGIQETQYF
-	TRBD2	TRBV7-6	TRBJ2-7	14	TGTGCCAGCGCGGTGGGGGACTACAGCTACGAGCAGTACTTC	CASAVGDYSYEQYF